What follows are 16 T cell receptor beta chains derived from one specimen sequenced in a study of molecular identifiers for immune sequencing clone quantification. MiXCR was run by TCRdb on the PCR reads, yielding one entry per CDR3 protein. The profile shows approximately 500,000 distinct CDR3 sequences, about 25% of them singletons. The specimen was naive CD8+ T cells from blood, with Jurkat cell RNA spiked in. The sample's subset: FACS-sorted CD8+CD4-CCR7+CD45RA+ naive T cells. The receptors come from a human donor in good health. Some libraries in this study had Jurkat cell RNA spiked in.

This clonotype has just a few counts. The chain recombines TRBV27 with TRBJ1-1; D is uncertain. This CDR3 spans 13 amino acids. Trimming took 5 bases from V and 10 from J, leaving 17 bases between them. The V gene's germline CDR1 is MNHEY and CDR2 SMNVEV (reference sequence). The CDR3 here is CASSPSPEEGAFF. The DNA of the CDR3 is TGTGCCAGCAGTCCGTCCCCTGAGGAGGGAGCTTTCTTT.

In this sample, this clonotype turned up many times. The chain joins TRBV7-2 to TRBJ2-1; D remains ambiguous. The CDR3 is 15 residues long. Germline V lookup: CDR1 SGHTA, CDR2 FQGNSA. Trimming took off 6 bases at V and 0 bases at J, with 12 bases between the two ends. Here the CDR3 reads CASSTMDSSYNEQFF. As DNA, the CDR3 is TGTGCCAGCAGTACCATGGATAGCTCCTACAATGAGCAGTTCTTC.

In nucleotides, the CDR3 is TGTGCCAGTAGTATAAGCGGACTAGCGGGAGCCCAACATATCTCCTACGAGCAGTACTTC. Translation gives CASSISGLAGAQHISYEQYF. This sequence joins TRBV19 and TRBJ2-7, with 13 bases lining up with TRBD2. The V gene end was trimmed by 2 bases and the J gene end by 0 bases; junction bases not matched to a gene: 13. CDR1 LNHDA and CDR2 SQIVND come from the germline V gene (reference sequence). The CDR3 is made up of 20 amino acids.

V gene TRBV21-1 combines with J gene TRBJ1-1. TRBV21-1 is a listed pseudogene. The CDR3 is 9 amino acids. CDR3 sequence: CARKGEAFF. As DNA, the CDR3 is TGTGCCCGCAAGGGCGAAGCTTTCTTT.

This clonotype was seen only a few times. The V gene is TRBV14, the J gene TRBJ1-1; D gene uncertain. The V gene lost 2 bases and the J gene lost 0 bases, with 10 bases spanning the gap. From germline, CDR1 is SGHDN and CDR2 FVKESK. CDR3 length equals 15 residues. The CDR3 sequence: CASSQWEDLNTEAFF. Here the CDR3 DNA reads TGTGCCAGCAGCCAATGGGAAGACTTGAACACTGAAGCTTTCTTT.

This chain links TRBV30 with TRBJ2-7, with D possibly being TRBD2 (5 bases). This CDR3 has 13 residues. Trimming removed 2 bases at V and 6 bases at J, with 14 bases between. Germline CDR1 GTSNPN, CDR2 SVGIG (reference sequence). CDR3 sequence reads: CAWSSVSGSEQYF. The CDR3 region has the DNA TGTGCCTGGAGTTCCGTTTCTGGGAGCGAGCAGTACTTC. Full variable domain (missing parts from reference TRBV30 and TRBJ2-7): SQTIHQWPATLVQPVGSPLSLECTVEGTSNPNLYWYRQAAGRGLQLLFYSVGIGQISSEVPQNLSASRPQDRQFILSSKKLLLSDSGFYLCAWSSVSGSEQYFGPGTRLTVT.

This clonotype has a handful of counts. The gene calls are TRBV5-8 and TRBJ2-5; 7 bases agree with TRBD2. The V and J ends lost 2 bases and 5 bases, in that order; junction bases with no gene match: 6. The CDR3 runs to 14 residues. Per the germline V gene, CDR1 is SGHTS and CDR2 is YDEGEE. The CDR3 protein is CASSFAGVLETQYF. CDR3 nucleotide sequence: TGTGCCAGCAGCTTTGCGGGGGTTTTGGAGACCCAGTACTTC.

The chain links TRBV6-2 or TRBV6-3 to TRBJ1-5; no clear D. This CDR3 has 15 amino acids. V lost 2 bases and J 6 bases, leaving 14 bases between the germline ends. Germline V gene lookup returns CDR1 MNHEY and CDR2 SVGEGT. CDR3 coding DNA: TGTGCCAGCAGTTACAGCGCGGGAGGAAGTCAGCCCCAGCATTTT. It encodes CASSYSAGGSQPQHF.

Only a few counts were recorded for this clonotype. This chain joins TRBV4-1 and TRBJ1-1; no clear D. The germline V and J ends were trimmed by 2 bases and 1 base, with 5 bases remaining between them. CDR1 is MGHRA, CDR2 YSYEKL, per germline. The CDR3 runs to 13 residues. The CDR3 DNA reads as TGCGCCAGCAGCCAACAAAGGAACACTGAAGCTTTCTTT. Translated, it gives CASSQQRNTEAFF.

For this clonotype: A junction end diverges from the germline sequence, so it may reflect a read error. The rearrangement joins TRBV6-2 or TRBV6-3 to TRBJ2-7, with a tentative D call TRBD2 (5 bases). Per the germline V gene, CDR1 is MNHEY and CDR2 is SVGEGT. This CDR3 contains 12 residues. The CDR3 DNA is TGTGCCAGCAGTTACGTCGGGGTCGAGCGGTACTTC. It specifies CASSYVGVERYF.

The sample holds one count of this clonotype. This chain connects TRBV3-1 to TRBJ1-2; D remains ambiguous. CDR1 and CDR2 from the germline V gene are LGHDT and YNNKEL (reference sequence). The CDR3 spans 13 residues. V dropped 0 bases and J dropped 6 bases, with 8 bases sitting between them. The CDR3 is CASSQDPANGYTF. CDR3 DNA: TGTGCCAGCAGCCAAGATCCGGCTAATGGCTACACCTTC.

At least ten counts were recorded for this clonotype. V and J are TRBV11-2 and TRBJ2-5; possibly TRBD1 for D (5 bases). V lost 5 bases and J lost 1, with 14 bases in between. Per germline, CDR1 SGHAT and CDR2 FQNNGV. This CDR3 comprises 15 residues. The CDR3 here is CASSHTSTVQETQYF. CDR3 nucleotides: TGTGCCAGCAGCCACACCTCGACAGTCCAAGAGACCCAGTACTTC.

Note on this clonotype: A much larger clone differs by one base, so this may be a read error. The V gene is TRBV12-3 or TRBV12-4, the J gene TRBJ2-6, with D possibly called TRBD1 or TRBD2 (5 bases each). This CDR3 is 13 amino acids long. For the CDR3, the DNA is TGTGCCAGCAGCGGCTTCGGGGCCAACGTCCTGTCTTTC. Translating it yields CASSGFGANVLSF.

This clonotype showed up just a few times. The germline gene is not matched at one end of the junction; a read error may be the cause. The chain carries TRBV29-1 and TRBJ2-2, with D possibly TRBD1 on 6 matching bases. In germline, CDR1 is SQVTM, CDR2 ANQGSEA. The CDR3 totals 17 residues. CDR3 amino acids: CGVEYGAGAPNTGELFF. DNA for the CDR3: TGCGGCGTTGAATATGGGGCAGGGGCCCCGAACACCGGGGAGCTGTTTTTT.

Turning to this clonotype: A read error may account for a junction end that differs from germline. The chain combines TRBV2 with TRBJ2-2; 12 nucleotides agree with TRBD2. The CDR3 has 17 amino acids. Germline CDR1 SNHLY, CDR2 FYNNEI. Here the CDR3 reads CASSDLLAGGYTGKLFF. The CDR3 DNA reads as TGTGCCAGCAGTGATCTGCTAGCGGGAGGGTACACCGGGAAGCTGTTTTTT.

The chain joins TRBV5-4 to TRBJ2-5, with 8 bases fitting TRBD1. The CDR3 extends over 15 amino acids. V shed 1 base, J shed 4 bases, and the junction held 6 bases outside the gene matches. The germline CDR1 and CDR2 sequences are SGHNT and YYREEE (reference sequence). This CDR3 is CASSLKGQERETQYF. Here the CDR3 DNA reads TGTGCCAGCAGCTTGAAGGGACAGGAACGAGAGACCCAGTACTTC.